This T cell receptor beta chain came from a study of radiotherapy plus CTLA-4 blockade in lung cancer. Study-wide context: Patients showed objective responses in about 20% of cases, and disease control was achieved by about 30%. General observations from the study: Early blood T cell clone dynamics reportedly forecast response best, with interferon-beta.

It was focal radiation plus CTLA-4 blockade with ipilimumab that patients with chemo-refractory metastatic non-small-cell lung cancer received. In regard to this clone: The antigen is not known.

Germline V lookup: CDR1 SGHVS, CDR2 FQNEAQ. The V gene lost 5 bases and the J gene lost 1 base, with 11 bases spanning the gap. The CDR3 is 14 residues long. Here immunoSEQ multiplex PCR was the method, and the copy in TCRdb shows in-frame clones only, minus some. Here the sample spans 100,000 or so clones, about four fifths being singletons. The input for sequencing was peripheral blood, taken from a patient treated with radiotherapy plus ipilimumab. This chain uses TRBV7-8 with TRBJ2-5, with no clear D. The receptor's source is a human donor with non-small cell lung cancer that progressed on radiotherapy plus ipilimumab. CDR3 residues: CASSPRAIQETQYF. DNA of the CDR3: TGTGCCAGCAGCCCCCGGGCTATCCAAGAGACCCAGTACTTC.